This T cell receptor (beta chain) stems from a study of blood T cell repertoires in COVID-19. Using immunoSEQ multiplex PCR, the repertoire was profiled, and TCRdb retains in-frame clones only, with some absent. The repertoire holds fewer than 200,000 clones, 70% to 85% seen once, with about 15% in the top ten. In this sample, this clone turned up once. The sample consisted of PBMCs or T cells enriched from blood (not recorded which). The receptor comes from a man aged 50-60 years who had recovered from COVID-19.

The CDR3 DNA reads TGTGCCAGCATCGACCCGGGACAGCTTTACCGGGAGCAGTTCTTC. It codes for CASIDPGQLYREQFF. V is TRBV11-2 and J is TRBJ2-1; the match to TRBD1 covers 7 bases. V lost 7 bases, J lost 10 bases, and 16 bases stayed unmatched. The CDR3 consists of 15 residues. Looked up from germline, CDR1 is SGHAT and CDR2 is FQNNGV.